The 6 T cell receptor beta chains below were found in one sample sequenced in a study of sequential checkpoint blockade in melanoma (dated by TCRdb to 2018 to 2020). The label giving this sample's treatment or condition can be read as: randomized to nivolumab then ipilimumab (arm A) or the reverse (arm B). The library came from the immunoSEQ multiplex PCR assay. TCRdb holds this immuneACCESS table with in-frame rearrangements only. Some clones are missing; in checked studies, unresolved V genes explain under half, and the rest has no known cause. The sample records about 27,000 clones, approximately 80% of which are singletons. Roughly 13% of the sample goes to the ten largest clones. This sample comprised CD8+ T cells sorted from blood (inferred from file names), obtained from a patient given nivolumab and ipilimumab in sequence. These receptor sequences come from a human donor with melanoma.

V is TRBV27 and J is TRBJ1-6; TRBD1 aligns across 7 bases. The CDR3 sequence is 15 residues long. CDR1 MNHEY and CDR2 SMNVEV come from the germline V gene (reference sequence). With 8 bases clipped from V and 3 bases from J, the junction kept 7 bases outside the gene matches. The CDR3 DNA is TGTGCCAGCGCAGGGGGTGGGGACTATAATTCACCCCTCCACTTT. Its translation is CASAGGGDYNSPLHF.

Only a few counts were recorded for this clone. CDR3 sequence (DNA): TGTGCCAGCAGCCCCCCCTTAACCGGGGAGCTGTTTTTT. Its protein product is CASSPPLTGELFF. This sequence joins TRBV11-2 and TRBJ2-2; D unresolved. The CDR3 extends over 13 amino acids. Per the germline V gene, CDR1 is SGHAT and CDR2 is FQNNGV. V was clipped by 5 bases and J by 5 bases, with 9 bases between them.

The rearrangement links TRBV7-8 to TRBJ2-5, with 14 bases that match TRBD2. The junction had 12 bases not matched to a gene; V was cut back by 5 bases and J by 10 bases. Germline lookup yields CDR1 SGHVS and CDR2 FQNEAQ. This CDR3 has 16 amino acids. In DNA, the CDR3 is TGTGCCAGCAGCATTATGACTAGCGGGGGGGCGCCCGACCAGTACTTC. Residues: CASSIMTSGGAPDQYF.

This clone was seen just once. J is TRBJ1-4 and V is TRBV5-1, with D possibly matching TRBD1 (5 bases). V was pared by 0 bases and J by 4 bases, with 19 bases between. The CDR3 is 18 residues long. Germline CDR1 and CDR2: SGHRS and YFSETQ. The CDR3 sequence: CASSLESPGSYINEKLFF. The DNA of the CDR3 is TGCGCCAGCAGCTTGGAATCTCCAGGGTCGTACATTAATGAAAAACTGTTTTTT. Complete variable domain (other parts from reference TRBV5-1 and TRBJ1-4): KAGVTQTPRYLIKTRGQQVTLSCSPISGHRSVSWYQQTPGQGLQFLFEYFSETQRNKGNFPGRFSGRQFSNSRSEMNVSTLELGDSALYLCASSLESPGSYINEKLFFGSGTQLSVL.

The chain uses TRBV5-6 and TRBJ1-2; 7 positions match TRBD1. CDR1 and CDR2 from the germline V gene are SGHDT and YYEEEE. V was pared by 4 bases and J by 4 bases, with 10 bases of the junction left unmatched. This CDR3 has 15 residues. As DNA, the CDR3 is TGTGCCAGCAGCGATGGGACAGCATTCCTCTATGGCTACACCTTC. It specifies CASSDGTAFLYGYTF.

CDR3 in DNA: TGTGCCAGTAGTGCGACAGGGGGCACCTACGAGCAGTACTTC. It codes for CASSATGGTYEQYF. The genes are TRBV19 and TRBJ2-7; TRBD1 matches at 10 bases. Germline CDR1 LNHDA, CDR2 SQIVND (reference sequence). The CDR3 totals 14 residues. J lost 2 bases, V lost 5 bases, and 3 bases had no gene match.